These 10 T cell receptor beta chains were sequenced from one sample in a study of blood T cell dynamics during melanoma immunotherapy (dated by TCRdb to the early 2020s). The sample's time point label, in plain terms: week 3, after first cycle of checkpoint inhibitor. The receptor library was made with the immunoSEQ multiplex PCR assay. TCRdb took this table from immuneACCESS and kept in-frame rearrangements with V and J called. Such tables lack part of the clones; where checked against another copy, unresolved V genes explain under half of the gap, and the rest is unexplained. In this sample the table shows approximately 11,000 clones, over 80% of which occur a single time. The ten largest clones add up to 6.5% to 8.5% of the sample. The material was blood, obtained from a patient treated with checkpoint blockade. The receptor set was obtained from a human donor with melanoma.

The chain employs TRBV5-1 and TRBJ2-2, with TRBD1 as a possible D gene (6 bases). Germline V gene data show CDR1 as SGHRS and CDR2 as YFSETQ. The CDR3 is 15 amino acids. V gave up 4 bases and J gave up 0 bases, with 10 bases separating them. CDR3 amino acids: CASSQDRANTGELFF. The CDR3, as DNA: TGCGCCAGCAGCCAGGACAGAGCGAACACCGGGGAGCTGTTTTTT.

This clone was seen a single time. The CDR3 DNA follows: TGTGCCAGCTCACCACCGGGGGGCGTCTCGAACACTGAAGCTTTCTTT. This encodes CASSPPGGVSNTEAFF. The chain is built from TRBV18 and TRBJ1-1; TRBD1 is a possible D gene (6 bases). The V gene's germline CDR1 is KGHSH and CDR2 LQKENI. CDR3 length: 16 residues. V was clipped by 0 bases and J by 1 base, with 12 bases between them.

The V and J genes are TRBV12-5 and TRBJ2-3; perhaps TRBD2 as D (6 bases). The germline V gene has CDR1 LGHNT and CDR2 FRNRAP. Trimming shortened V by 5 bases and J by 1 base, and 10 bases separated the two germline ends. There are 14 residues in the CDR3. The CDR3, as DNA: TGTGCTAGTGGTCCCTCGGGGGGCACAGATACGCAGTATTTT. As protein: CASGPSGGTDTQYF.

The chain's CDR3 is CASSPTGGYGNTIYF. CDR3 bases: TGTGCCAGCAGTCCGACAGGGGGGTATGGAAACACCATATATTTT. This chain connects TRBV7-2 to TRBJ1-3; 9 bases fit TRBD1. The length of the CDR3 is 15 residues. Looked up from germline, CDR1 is SGHTA and CDR2 is FQGNSA. The ends lost 6 bases at V and 3 bases at J; junction bases unmatched: 6.

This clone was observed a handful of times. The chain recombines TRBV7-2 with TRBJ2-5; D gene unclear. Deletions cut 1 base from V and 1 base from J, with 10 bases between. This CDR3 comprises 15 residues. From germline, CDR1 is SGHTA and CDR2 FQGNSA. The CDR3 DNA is TGTGCCAGCAGCTTAGGACGACAACCCCAAGAGACCCAGTACTTC. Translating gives CASSLGRQPQETQYF.

CDR3 bases: TGTGCCAGCAGCTTAGCGGTCGGAGGGGGGACCCAAGAGACCCAGTACTTC. It codes for CASSLAVGGGTQETQYF. The rearrangement uses TRBV7-9 and TRBJ2-5; D tentatively reads TRBD1 or TRBD2 (6 bases each). The V end was cut by 0 bases, the J end by 1 base, with 15 bases between. Germline CDR1 reads SEHNR; CDR2 reads FQNEAQ (reference sequence). This CDR3 has 17 amino acids.

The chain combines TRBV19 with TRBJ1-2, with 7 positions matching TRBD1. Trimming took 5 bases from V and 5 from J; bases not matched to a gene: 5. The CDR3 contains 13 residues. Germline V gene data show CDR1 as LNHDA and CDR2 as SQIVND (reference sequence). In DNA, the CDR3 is TGTGCCAGTAGTCAAGGGACAGCTTATGGCTACACCTTC. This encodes CASSQGTAYGYTF.

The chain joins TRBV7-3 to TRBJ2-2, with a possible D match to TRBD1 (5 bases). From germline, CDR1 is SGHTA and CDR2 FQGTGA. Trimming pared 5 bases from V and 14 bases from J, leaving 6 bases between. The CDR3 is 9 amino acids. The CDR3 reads CASSQGLFF. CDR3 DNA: TGTGCCAGCAGCCAGGGTCTGTTTTTT.

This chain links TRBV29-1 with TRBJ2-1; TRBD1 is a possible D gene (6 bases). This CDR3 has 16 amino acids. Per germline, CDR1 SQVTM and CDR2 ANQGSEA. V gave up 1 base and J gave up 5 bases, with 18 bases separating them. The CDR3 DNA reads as TGCAGCGTTGAAGGACGGGACACAATCAGGGACAATGAGCAGTTCTTC. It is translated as CSVEGRDTIRDNEQFF.

This CDR3 reads CASTPRGQQNEKLFF. The CDR3 DNA sequence: TGTGCCAGCACCCCCAGGGGACAGCAAAATGAAAAACTGTTTTTT. The chain carries TRBV27 and TRBJ1-4; 7 nucleotides line up with TRBD1. The CDR3 is made up of 15 amino acids. Germline V gene data show CDR1 as MNHEY and CDR2 as SMNVEV (reference sequence). The V segment lost 7 bases and the J segment 5 bases; nucleotides outside the gene matches: 10. Variable domain in full (rest from reference TRBV27 and TRBJ1-4): EAQVTQNPRYLITVTGKKLTVTCSQNMNHEYMSWYRQDPGLGLRQIYYSMNVEVTDKGDVPEGYKVSRKEKRNFPLILESPSPNQTSLYFCASTPRGQQNEKLFFGSGTQLSVL.